This T cell receptor (beta chain) comes out of a study of PD-1 blockade in classical Hodgkin lymphoma. Assay used: immunoSEQ multiplex PCR; TCRdb lists only in-frame clones, some missing. The data show fewer than 40,000 clones, roughly 80% seen once. The time point was: cycle 4 day 1 (C4D1), after 6 weeks of nivolumab. All the patients suffered relapse after autologous stem cell transplantation, and brentuximab vedotin exposure differed. The CD4+ T cells used were purified from thawed PBMCs through magnetic negative selection. Best response was recorded as complete response, partial response or progressive disease. Details on this clone: Antigen specificity is unknown.

V dropped 2 bases and J dropped 5 bases, with 4 bases sitting between them. The germline CDR1 and CDR2 sequences are SEHNR and FQNEAQ (reference sequence). CDR3 length: 11 amino acids. Study-level results: Before treatment, TCR diversity in newly diagnosed patients was reportedly lower than in healthy donors. It was among complete responders that baseline diversity resembled that of newly diagnosed patients.

The material sequenced was CD4+ T cells from blood, taken before the fourth cycle of nivolumab. This TCR was recovered from a human donor with classical Hodgkin lymphoma. The V and J genes are TRBV7-9 and TRBJ2-7; D is undetermined. Here the CDR3 DNA reads TGTGCCAGCAGCTTATTCAACGAGCAGTACTTC. Translation gives CASSLFNEQYF.